This section outlines one T cell receptor (beta chain) sequence together with its context. Germline V gives CDR1 GTSNPN, CDR2 SVGIG (reference sequence). Trimming removed 2 bases from V and 7 bases from J, with 11 bases in between. The CDR3 has 13 residues. Repertoires were generated with immunoSEQ multiplex PCR, while TCRdb's copy carries only in-frame clones and drops some. Of about 94,000 clones detected, 80% to 90% appear once; the ten largest clones hold about 0.33%. The entry originates in a study of OX40 agonist ivuxolimab in advanced cancers. Source: CD4+ or CD8+ T cells sorted from blood, taken in a trial of the OX40 agonist ivuxolimab. V is TRBV30 and J is TRBJ1-4; D possibly corresponds to TRBD1 (5 bases). The sequence was obtained from an adult with an advanced solid tumor such as melanoma, head and neck, liver or kidney cancer. CDR3 sequence: CAWSRMGGEKLFF. Here the CDR3 DNA reads TGTGCCTGGAGTAGGATGGGGGGTGAAAAACTGTTTTTT.